The table lists the clone carrying this TCR beta chain with many counts. Its specificity is not known. This sample was included in a study of T cells in Graves' hyperthyroidism and ophthalmopathy. Study-level results: A 13 V-J model separated ophthalmopathy from stable hyperthyroidism.

TCR beta CDR3 sequences were amplified from RNA transcripts. Initially, a first-round RT-PCR of the TCR CDR3 employed the HTBI primer set. Via MiXCR, TCRdb re-called the multiplex PCR reads, giving one row per CDR3 protein. The profile shows 410,000 or so distinct CDR3 sequences, over 12% of them singletons. Germline V gene data show CDR1 as SGHRS and CDR2 as YFSETQ. Trimming took 2 bases from V and 4 from J, leaving 10 bases between them. The CDR3 runs 13 residues. Exclusion of a patient resulted from uncontrolled infection, other autoimmune disease, pregnancy or lactation. The PBMCs had their origin in 10 ml of fresh peripheral blood.

The TCR comes from a young man with Graves' ophthalmopathy. The sequenced material came from blood. J is TRBJ2-7 and V is TRBV5-1, with D maybe TRBD2 (5 bases). The CDR3 protein is CASSFTEAYEQYF. The CDR3, as DNA: TGCGCCAGCAGCTTCACGGAGGCGTACGAGCAGTACTTC.